These 11 T cell receptor beta chains share one sample of origin, sequenced in a study of cytomegalovirus exposure and HLA in healthy donors. PCR employed 60 Vbeta and 13 Jbeta primers. Clones were read by immunoSEQ multiplex PCR, and TCRdb kept only the in-frame ones, dropping some. The sample yields roughly 76,000 clones, around 86% seen once. What was sequenced was PBMCs. These receptor sequences come from a woman in her twenties or thirties in good health and CMV-seronegative.

This chain connects TRBV6-6 to TRBJ1-1, with D tentatively TRBD1 (5 bases). This CDR3 spans 15 amino acids. Germline V CDR1 and CDR2: MNHNY, SVGAGI (reference sequence). Trimming removed 6 bases from V and 4 bases from J, with 18 bases in between. CDR3 nucleotide sequence: TGTGCCAGCAGCCCCGGTGGGGACGGGGGCACTGAAGCTTTCTTT. It yields the protein CASSPGGDGGTEAFF.

The CDR3 spells CASSLVTGRALETQYF. CDR3 nucleotides: TGTGCCAGCAGCTTAGTTACCGGGAGGGCCCTAGAGACCCAGTACTTC. The chain carries TRBV11-3 and TRBJ2-5; 8 bases agree with TRBD2. This CDR3 has 16 amino acids. V shed 1 base, J shed 4 bases, and the junction held 8 bases outside the gene matches. Germline assignment: CDR1 SGHNT and CDR2 YENEEA.

V and J are TRBV15 and TRBJ1-1; no clear D gene. Between the trimmed V and J ends, which lost 1 base and 4 bases, there was a span of 10 bases. CDR1 is LNHNV, CDR2 YYDKDF, per germline (reference sequence). This CDR3 contains 14 residues. CDR3 sequence (DNA): TGTGCCACCAGCAGAGGTGAGAGGTTCACTGAAGCTTTCTTT. Protein sequence: CATSRGERFTEAFF.

This clone was observed a single time. This chain connects TRBV7-9 to TRBJ1-4, with a tentative D call TRBD1 (5 bases). Germline lookup yields CDR1 SEHNR and CDR2 FQNEAQ (reference sequence). V was pared by 4 bases and J by 8 bases, with 20 bases between. This CDR3 is built from 16 residues. This CDR3 reads CASSSPRGGRGEKLFF. For the CDR3, the DNA is TGTGCCAGCAGCTCCCCAAGGGGAGGGCGAGGCGAAAAACTGTTTTTT.

This clone was counted between two and nine times. The rearrangement uses TRBV2 and TRBJ1-3; D unresolved. The CDR3 is 16 amino acids. Trimming removed 6 bases from V and 2 bases from J, with 17 bases in between. Germline CDR1 and CDR2: SNHLY and FYNNEI. The CDR3 DNA sequence: TGTGCCAGCAGCAACCTCAGGCTCTATGCTGGAAACACCATATATTTT. This gives the protein CASSNLRLYAGNTIYF.

The chain has TRBV28 and TRBJ1-2, with a possible D match to TRBD1 (5 bases). This CDR3 is built from 16 residues. Germline CDR1 MDHEN, CDR2 SYDVKM. V lost 7 bases, J lost 5 bases, and 23 bases lay in between. CDR3 residues: CASTLRGGSLFYGYTF. CDR3 nucleotide sequence: TGTGCCAGCACCCTTAGGGGAGGGTCCCTTTTTTATGGCTACACCTTC.

The chain couples TRBV19 to TRBJ2-3; 9 positions agree with TRBD2. The CDR3 spans 16 residues. CDR1 LNHDA and CDR2 SQIVND come from the germline V gene (reference sequence). With 3 bases clipped from V and 3 bases from J, the junction kept 7 bases outside the gene matches. In nucleotides, the CDR3 is TGTGCCAGTAGTATCGCGGATAGCGGGAGTACAGATACGCAGTATTTT. It translates to CASSIADSGSTDTQYF.

This clone was seen a few times. V and J are TRBV5-4 and TRBJ2-7; 11 bases match TRBD1. V shed 2 bases and J 4 bases; nucleotides not matched to a gene: 8. Germline V gene data show CDR1 as SGHNT and CDR2 as YYREEE (reference sequence). The CDR3 has 16 amino acids. CDR3 nucleotides: TGTGCCAGCAGCTTTGGCGGGGACAGGGGGAGATACGAGCAGTACTTC. Its translation is CASSFGGDRGRYEQYF.

This clone was found a few times. The chain joins TRBV6-6 to TRBJ1-1; D unclear. Trimming took 3 bases from V and 6 from J, leaving 11 bases between them. Germline CDR1 MNHNY, CDR2 SVGAGI (reference sequence). The CDR3 sequence is 13 residues long. The CDR3 DNA sequence: TGTGCCAGCAGTTATGGGCCCAGGCCTGAAGCTTTCTTT. It encodes CASSYGPRPEAFF.

The genes are TRBV9 and TRBJ1-2; possible D gene TRBD1, 6 bases. The ends were cut back, 4 bases at V and 2 bases at J, with 15 bases in the middle. CDR1 SGDLS and CDR2 YYNGEE come from the germline V gene. This CDR3 has 15 residues. The CDR3 coding sequence is TGTGCCAGCAGCCCTCGGACAGTCCCGAACTATGGCTACACCTTC. This codes for CASSPRTVPNYGYTF.

On this clone: The identical CDR3 is also encoded by other nucleotide sequences in the sample. The J gene is TRBJ1-1, the V gene TRBV4-2, with TRBD1 matching over 9 bases. The junction had 7 bases not matched to a gene; V was cut back by 0 bases and J by 11 bases. The V gene's germline CDR1 is LGHNA and CDR2 YNFKEQ. This CDR3 has 14 residues. CDR3 sequence: CASSQDSQDRGAFF. CDR3 in DNA: TGTGCCAGCAGCCAAGACAGTCAAGACAGGGGGGCTTTCTTT.